This T cell receptor (beta chain) was sequenced for a study of OX40 agonist ivuxolimab in advanced cancers. Study-wide background: At approximately 83% male, the cohort had a mean age of roughly 60 years, ranging from roughly 20 to 90.

For this clone: Its antigen is unidentified.

Study results and caveats: Expansion of clones was among the lowest in partial responders at 0.1-3.0 mg/kg. By week 6 at 0.1 to 3.0 mg/kg, blood CD4+ and CD8+ T cells had expanded clonally. CD4+ T cells averaged fewer expanded clones than CD8+ T cells.

Trimming cost V 2 bases and J 0 bases, with 11 bases left between them. The CDR3 runs to 15 residues. Germline V gene lookup returns CDR1 MNHEY and CDR2 SVGAGI. The method was immunoSEQ multiplex PCR; TCRdb's version includes in-frame clones alone and lacks a portion of them. The data contain 35,000 to 50,000 clones, approximately 84% of them singletons. The V gene is TRBV6-5, the J gene TRBJ2-7, with D tentatively TRBD2 (6 bases). The sample here was CD4+ or CD8+ T cells sorted from blood, taken in a trial of the OX40 agonist ivuxolimab. The TCR sequence derives from an adult with an advanced solid tumor such as melanoma, head and neck, liver or kidney cancer. CDR3 in amino acids: CASSYPGLDSYEQYF. In nucleotides, the CDR3 is TGTGCCAGCAGTTACCCGGGACTCGACTCCTACGAGCAGTACTTC.